The sequence of this T cell receptor (beta chain) was determined in a study of beta chain features in type 1 diabetes. Study-level information: Across the samples, approximately 98,000,000 sorted cells were examined in total.

Averaging roughly 100 mL, one heparinised blood draw was given by each donor. Post-sort purity exceeded 95% for all sorted populations. Expressed TCRB transcripts got sequenced, as all isolated RNA was reverse transcribed. Repertoires were generated with immunoSEQ multiplex PCR, while TCRdb's copy carries only in-frame clones and drops some. The sample yields approximately 150,000 clones, approximately 9.1% seen once. Whole-study findings and limits: Patients showed naive, central memory and Treg TCRB repertoires that appeared more similar than those of healthy donors.

The CDR3 spans 14 residues. With V trimmed by 2 bases and J by 3 bases, 4 bases remained unmatched. Germline V gene sequence: CDR1 KGHSH, CDR2 LQKENI. This clone was counted a few times. Its antigen is unknown. Input material: central memory CD4+ T cells from blood. The V gene is TRBV18, the J gene TRBJ2-7; 7 nucleotides match TRBD1. This receptor was identified in a woman under 30 in good health. CDR3 coding DNA: TGTGCCAGCTCACCATTCCGGGACAGCTACGAGCAGTACTTC. This encodes CASSPFRDSYEQYF.